The following is a T cell receptor beta chain sequence with its context. Its cognate antigen has yet to be identified. Base qualities are not provided; no much larger clone lies one nucleotide away. This sample stems from a study of cytomegalovirus exposure and HLA in healthy donors (dated by TCRdb to the late 2010s). About the full investigation: In an earlier analysis of 587 of the donors, 250 to 350 Gb of sequence data and approximately 100 million unique TCR beta sequences from roughly 190 million T cells were reported. The study aimed to test whether cataloging public T cell receptors could reveal signatures of past pathogen exposure. In the later analysis, no new phenotypic data were used to find candidate immune exposures; instead, reliance was placed on TCR beta sequences and their occurrence across donors. A later genetic analysis took genome-wide SNP genotypes for about three fifths of the 666 donors and used that subset as a discovery cohort. An earlier analysis of several hundred of the donors applied high-throughput TCR beta sequencing to assess whether each TCR beta V gene segment acted as functional or pseudogenic. Donor age, sex, ethnicity and CMV serostatus were compiled together with the repertoire data. The number of typed donors differed by locus: about 620-640 for A, B, C, DRB1 and DQB1; approximately 540 for DQA1; around 610 for DPA1; and about 470 for DPB1. The study combined high-throughput TCR immunosequencing, statistical association of individual TCRs with disease status, and machine learning to predict cytomegalovirus infection status. About 300 gigabases of sequencing data and roughly 80 million unique TCR sequences made up an early release that covered approximately 700 HLA-typed donors. Among the approximately 400 genotyped donors, about 85% belonged to the genetic ancestry cluster associated with self-reported Caucasian donors. Among several hundred genotyped donors of the cohort, an average of around 250,000 unique TCR beta nucleotide sequences was sequenced per donor, of which about 19% were non-productive. The study used immunosequencing to profile the T cell repertoires of approximately 640 subjects and linked those repertoires to cytomegalovirus serostatus. A separate validation cohort of roughly 130 different subjects was used in addition to the 666-subject first cohort. All discovery cohort repertoires had been generated on a single sequencing platform. Because of strong linkage in the cohort, five DR-DQ haplotypes were treated as single units for association and clustering. A later analysis re-analyzed previously published TCR beta repertoires from 600 to 850 donors and added high-resolution HLA genotyping to study TCR occurrence patterns. HLA typing included class I and class II loci at four-digit resolution.

Library generation was performed with the immunoSEQ multiplex PCR assay. The multiplex PCR relied on a mix of 60 forward primers for TCR Vbeta segments and 13 reverse primers for TCR Jbeta segments. A multiplex PCR assay on genomic DNA amplified the CDR3 region of rearranged TCR beta genes. The amplified TCR beta libraries were sequenced on the Illumina HiSeq System as 87-base-pair reads. The published analysis was carried out like this. A later analysis tallied tens of millions of unique TCR beta chains across the roughly 610 repertoires, and about 12 million of those chains were shared by two or more donors. Raw reads were error-corrected and collapsed into unique sequences by a nearest-neighbor algorithm in which closely related sequences were merged to remove PCR and sequencing errors. To assign V, D and J gene segments, CDR3 sequences were aligned to IMGT reference sequences. For a sequence to be retained, at least a six-nucleotide match to both a V gene segment and a J gene segment was required. A rearrangement counted as productive if the CDR3 had no stop codons and remained in frame with V and J, and every other rearrangement counted as non-productive. CDR3 was defined by IMGT convention, running from the second conserved V-encoded cysteine to the conserved J-encoded phenylalanine. In an earlier analysis of more than 550 of the donors, sequences lacking an unambiguous match to a single V gene segment were excluded. An earlier analysis of several hundred of the donors called V segments functional above 56.7% productive rearrangements and segregating when the between-donor standard deviation exceeded 5%. A statistical classification framework was developed to diagnose cytomegalovirus status using the catalog of TCR beta chain sequences. In a later analysis, V and J genes were assigned by comparing TCR nucleotide sequences against IMGT/GENE-DB human TR gene sequences. In a later analysis, CDR3 sequences and most-parsimonious VDJ recombination scenarios were assigned using the TCRdist pipeline. In a later analysis, every TCR beta chain was defined by the combination of its CDR3 amino acid sequence and its V-gene family, and reads without a unique V-gene family were dropped. In a later analysis, 450 to 600 highly shared, low-generation-probability nucleotide sequences were removed to address suspected cross-contamination and a sequencing artifact. In a later analysis, a clonal expansion index for each public chain was calculated from normalized within-repertoire ranks of inferred template counts. In a later analysis, generation probabilities were computed with a VDJ recombination model fitted to out-of-frame rearrangements, and the resulting probabilities were checked against IGoR. In a later analysis, TCR-TCR, TCR-HLA and TCR-CMV co-occurrence was scored with hypergeometric tests, and a repertoire-size bias correction was applied to TCR pairs. In a later analysis, false discovery rates were estimated by permuting HLA or CMV assignments 20 times. In a later analysis, co-occurring TCRs were grouped using DBSCAN, with TCRdist sequence similarity added in when clustering inside HLA-allele-positive subsets. Co-occurrence clustering excluded repertoires with fewer than 30,000 or more than 120,000 public chains, plus five with anomalous nucleotide sharing. TCRdb retrieved this table from immuneACCESS and kept in-frame rearrangements only. Not all clones are present; in checked studies, unresolved V genes account for under half, and no reason is known for the remainder. V, J and clone size reflect that table, while D and trimming were determined from the DNA. The sample data list around 58,000 clones, and around 74% of these were observed just once. Approximately 4.7% of the sample rests with the top ten.

The cohort was made up of roughly 670 healthy bone marrow donors. Cohort members were all nominally healthy when sampled, although unrecorded immune exposures were likely present. The donor was CMV seropositive and was included in the group of almost 300 seropositive cohort members. A peripheral blood sample was provided by each donor, and peripheral blood mononuclear cells were used for TCR beta sequencing. The Qiagen DNeasy Blood Extraction Kit was used to extract genomic DNA from the blood cell samples. What the authors observed across the whole study: Correlated functional status among segregating V segments might be attributable to linkage disequilibrium, but an unknown experimental factor could not be ruled out. Broadly in line with IMGT annotations, most TCR beta V segments showed up in productive rearrangements about 87% or about 30% of the time in an earlier analysis of 587 of the donors. A cluster of highly shared sequence variants was judged likely to be a technical artifact of the sequencing pipeline. This cohort had only TCR beta chains sequenced, and the lack of alpha or paired-chain data limited which features could be detected. In vitro tests confirmed that three of the cytomegalovirus-associated TCR beta chains recognize cytomegalovirus antigens. The authors suggested that the approach could potentially be generalized to other disease states and immunological phenotypes. According to a later analysis, most CMV-associated TCR beta chains appeared to be HLA-restricted, and the HLA associations seemed to be driven largely by CMV exposure. In a later analysis, HLA-associated TCR beta chains were found to be more clonally expanded and to have lower generation probabilities than equally common non-associated chains. A later analysis associated 15,000 to 20,000 TCR beta sequences with specific HLA alleles at a false discovery rate of 0.05. Because the 87-base-pair reads could not distinguish some IMGT-functional V segments, including TRBV6-2 and TRBV6-3, those segments were excluded. HLA typing was unavailable for some donors at each locus, so association tests used only the typed subset. A total of 150 to 200 TCR beta chains were listed by the study as associated with cytomegalovirus. Immune exposure information for the cohort was limited to CMV serostatus. Strong co-occurrence of HLA alleles, especially DR and DQ, made assigning TCR associations to individual alleles difficult. A later analysis found that TCR association rates varied across HLA loci, with DRB1 alleles showing the most associated TCRs and HLA-C alleles the fewest. According to a later genetic analysis, donors in an Asian-associated ancestry cluster had fewer N-insertions in productive TCRs than the approximately 630-donor mean. In a later genetic analysis, a missense DCLRE1C variant was associated with V-gene and J-gene trimming of TCR beta chains, and the association was replicated in an independent cohort. According to a later analysis, parvovirus B19, influenza, CMV and Epstein-Barr virus appeared linked to several top co-occurrence clusters. Cytomegalovirus status was reported to be diagnosed by the classifier with high specificity and sensitivity in both the original and validation cohorts. A further reported finding was that TCR beta sequences accurately predicted the HLA-A and HLA-B alleles for most subjects in the first cohort. While some public TCRs were present in many individuals, most TCR sequences turned up only very rarely across donors. Because counts were too low, roughly 18 rarely observed V segments, including chromosome 9 orphons, were left out of the earlier analysis of a few hundred of the donors. Presence/absence analyses assumed roughly uniform sequencing depth across donors, an assumption that may not hold.

From cysteine to phenylalanine, the CDR3 is 15 amino acids long. Solely the CDR3 DNA is kept, with 45 bases framed from the first base. CDR1 is given as SEHNR and CDR2 as FQNEAQ, both from the germline V gene (reference sequence). V ends up 6 bases short and J 4 bases short, with an unmatched junction base count of 4. Sequencing was carried out using PBMCs. The clonotype was recovered from a male donor in good health and CMV-seropositive. Recombination connected TRBV7-9 to TRBJ1-3, and 12 junctional nucleotides match TRBD1. The CDR3 protein sequence reads: CASRGQGAEGNTIYF. The sequenced DNA: TGTGCCAGCAGGGGACAGGGGGCGGAAGGAAACACCATATATTTT. Reference TRBV7-9 and TRBJ1-3 genes cover what lies past the CDR3, so the full variable domain is DTGVSQNPRHKITKRGQNVTFRCDPISEHNRLYWYRQTLGQGPEFLTYFQNEAQLEKSRLLSDRFSAERPKGSFSTLEIQRTEQGDSAMYLCASRGQGAEGNTIYFGEGSWLTVV.